The 25 T cell receptor beta chains below all came from one sample that was sequenced in a study of shared clonotypes between healthy human individuals. Sequenced by immunoSEQ multiplex PCR; TCRdb stores in-frame clones only, minus some. Of about 2.4 million clones listed, roughly 93% were seen once; the top ten hold around 0.4%. The sequenced sample consisted of naive CD4+ T cells from PBMCs. Subset defined: CD45RA+ positively selected. The receptors here all came from a young man in good health. Some clones in this sample may be carry-over from other donors' samples.

In its sample, this clone was seen once. The rearrangement links TRBV9 to TRBJ2-3, with D perhaps assigned TRBD1 or TRBD2 (5 bases each). V gave up 0 bases and J gave up 2 bases, with 10 bases separating them. Germline lookup yields CDR1 SGDLS and CDR2 YYNGEE. The CDR3 has 15 residues. CDR3 nucleotides: TGTGCCAGCAGCGTAGGAGGGACCTACACAGATACGCAGTATTTT. Translating it yields CASSVGGTYTDTQYF.

The CDR3 protein is CASSQPDRPAGNTIYF. The DNA for the CDR3 is TGCGCCAGCAGCCAACCGGACAGGCCGGCCGGAAACACCATATATTTT. V is TRBV5-1 and J is TRBJ1-3, with 7 bases identical to TRBD1. V lost 4 bases to trimming and J lost 4 bases; unmatched junction nucleotides: 11. Per germline, CDR1 SGHRS and CDR2 YFSETQ. The CDR3 loop spans 16 amino acids.

This sequence joins TRBV9 and TRBJ2-2, with TRBD2 as a possible D gene (5 bases). Per the germline V gene, CDR1 is SGDLS and CDR2 is YYNGEE. This CDR3 has 16 residues. With 4 bases removed from V and 2 bases from J, the gap between germline ends came to 15 bases. As DNA, the CDR3 is TGTGCCAGCAGCCTCCGGGGAGATAGTAACACCGGGGAGCTGTTTTTT. It is translated as CASSLRGDSNTGELFF.

The rearrangement joins TRBV28 to TRBJ2-5, with a tentative D call TRBD2 (5 bases). V lost 2 bases to trimming and J lost 5 bases, with 18 bases between them. The CDR3 consists of 16 residues. CDR1 and CDR2 from the germline V gene are MDHEN and SYDVKM. CDR3 nucleotide sequence: TGTGCCAGCAGTTTAACCGGTGGCGGGCTGCAGGAGACCCAGTACTTC. This gives the protein CASSLTGGGLQETQYF.

The rearrangement links TRBV28 to TRBJ2-4; TRBD2 agrees at 8 bases. The CDR3 has 17 amino acids. Germline loops: CDR1 MDHEN, CDR2 SYDVKM. With V trimmed by 5 bases and J by 7 bases, 16 bases remained unmatched. In DNA form, the CDR3 reads TGTGCCAGCAGTGCTGCCCTCGGGGCGGGGGGCGCCAACATTCAGTACTTC. This translates into CASSAALGAGGANIQYF.

This clone has only a few counts. Distinct nucleotide sequences in the sample also encode this CDR3. The chain uses TRBV7-9 and TRBJ1-5; 9 bases agree with TRBD1. From germline, CDR1 is SEHNR and CDR2 FQNEAQ (reference sequence). Losses at the gene ends were 5 bases for V and 4 bases for J; bases not matched to a gene: 3. This CDR3 contains 14 residues. DNA of the CDR3: TGTGCCAGCAGCCCCGGGACAGGGAATCAGCCCCAGCATTTT. Residues: CASSPGTGNQPQHF.

This clone has more than one count but fewer than ten. This rearrangement joins TRBV29-1 to TRBJ1-1; no clear D gene. The germline V gene encodes CDR1 SQVTM and CDR2 ANQGSEA. CDR3 length: 13 amino acids. Trimming shortened V by 4 bases and J by 2 bases, and 11 bases separated the two germline ends. The CDR3 DNA reads TGCAGCGTTGCTAGAAGGTTCAACACTGAAGCTTTCTTT. Protein sequence: CSVARRFNTEAFF. Together with reference TRBV29-1 and TRBJ1-1, the CDR3 gives the full variable domain: SAVISQKPSRDICQRGTSLTIQCQVDSQVTMMFWYRQQPGQSLTLIATANQGSEATYESGFVIDKFPISRPNLTFSTLTVSNMSPEDSSIYLCSVARRFNTEAFFGQGTRLTVV.

This CDR3 is CASSTRTGYETQYF. Written as DNA, the CDR3 is TGTGCCAGCAGCACCCGGACAGGGTACGAGACCCAGTACTTC. The genes are TRBV5-8 and TRBJ2-5; TRBD1 aligns across 8 bases. The germline V gene has CDR1 SGHTS and CDR2 YDEGEE. V lost 4 bases, J lost 5 bases, and 7 bases stayed unmatched. The CDR3 consists of 14 residues.

J is TRBJ2-1 and V is TRBV28; D is uncertain. The CDR3 spans 16 residues. CDR1 MDHEN and CDR2 SYDVKM come from the germline V gene. The germline V and J ends were trimmed by 6 bases and 6 bases, with 21 bases remaining between them. The CDR3 loop reads CASSTRTTRLTNEQFF. In DNA form, the CDR3 reads TGTGCCAGCAGCACCAGGACGACCCGACTTACCAATGAGCAGTTCTTC.

As concerns this clone: In the same sample, other DNA sequences code for this CDR3. The chain is built from TRBV7-3 and TRBJ2-1; D remains ambiguous. The CDR3 is 13 residues long. With 1 base removed from V and 4 bases from J, the gap between germline ends came to 5 bases. Per germline, CDR1 SGHTA and CDR2 FQGTGA. The CDR3 DNA reads TGTGCCAGCAGCTTAAGTAGTTACAATGAGCAGTTCTTC. This translates into CASSLSSYNEQFF.

The CDR3 sequence: CATSVRESVGEQYF. Written as DNA, the CDR3 is TGTGCCACCTCCGTAAGGGAATCGGTAGGCGAGCAGTACTTC. This sequence joins TRBV2 and TRBJ2-7; D gene uncertain. V was trimmed by 10 bases and J by 6 bases, leaving 22 bases between them. Germline V gene sequence: CDR1 SNHLY, CDR2 FYNNEI. This CDR3 comprises 14 residues.

The chain couples TRBV6-5 to TRBJ1-2; 7 bases match TRBD1. The trim removed 6 bases at V and 8 bases at J, leaving 12 bases unmatched. From germline, CDR1 is MNHEY and CDR2 SVGAGI. CDR3 length: 14 residues. The CDR3 DNA follows: TGTGCCAGCAGAACGGACAGGAGAAGGGGGGGCTACACCTTC. This gives the protein CASRTDRRRGGYTF.

Points on this clone: Other DNA sequences in the sample encode the same CDR3. The chain recombines TRBV28 with TRBJ1-1; a weak D match, TRBD1 (6 bases). The CDR3 has 15 amino acids. CDR1 and CDR2 (germline): MDHEN, SYDVKM. Trimming took off 5 bases at V and 5 bases at J, with 18 bases between the two ends. CDR3 nucleotides: TGTGCCAGCAGTCCTCCCGAGACAGGAGTGACTGAAGCTTTCTTT. Translation: CASSPPETGVTEAFF.

In regard to this clone: Other DNA sequences within the sample encode an identical CDR3. This chain's CDR3 is CASSEGGAQETQYF. In nucleotides, the CDR3 is TGTGCCAGCAGTGAAGGCGGGGCACAAGAGACCCAGTACTTC. J is TRBJ2-5 and V is TRBV6-1; D might be TRBD2 (6 bases). Deletions cut 1 base from V and 2 bases from J, with 8 bases between. The germline V gene has CDR1 MNHNS and CDR2 SASEGT. CDR3 length: 14 amino acids.

The DNA for the CDR3 is TGTGCCATCAGTGAGGACAGGGAGGGCGGCTACACCTTC. Protein: CAISEDREGGYTF. This sequence joins TRBV10-3 and TRBJ1-2, with TRBD1 identical over 7 bases. J lost 8 bases, V lost 2 bases, and 5 bases had no gene match. CDR1 is ENHRY, CDR2 SYGVKD, per germline. The CDR3 sequence is 13 residues long.

This chain connects TRBV6-1 to TRBJ2-7; TRBD1 aligns across 7 bases. CDR1 is MNHNS, CDR2 SASEGT, per germline. The CDR3 is 15 amino acids. V shed 1 base, J shed 4 bases, and the junction held 7 bases outside the gene matches. The CDR3 region has the DNA TGTGCCAGCAGTGAAGGCTGGACAGGAGGTTACGAGCAGTACTTC. Translating it yields CASSEGWTGGYEQYF.

CDR3 amino acids: CATAGRAANYGYTF. DNA of the CDR3: TGTGCCACCGCCGGTCGTGCGGCAAACTATGGCTACACCTTC. This sequence joins TRBV15 and TRBJ1-2; D remains ambiguous. Trimming cost V 8 bases and J 2 bases, with 15 bases left between them. This CDR3 has 14 residues. Germline assignment: CDR1 LNHNV and CDR2 YYDKDF (reference sequence).

The chain has TRBV19 and TRBJ1-1; 8 bases are shared with TRBD1. Trimming cost V 7 bases and J 4 bases; bases outside gene matches: 17. Germline V gives CDR1 LNHDA, CDR2 SQIVND (reference sequence). CDR3 length: 17 residues. For the CDR3, the DNA is TGTGCCAGTACCACCTCCCCCACAGGGGGTTTGGCCACTGAAGCTTTCTTT. Amino acid sequence: CASTTSPTGGLATEAFF.

This chain connects TRBV11-2 to TRBJ1-5; D remains unclear. Germline V gives CDR1 SGHAT, CDR2 FQNNGV. The length of the CDR3 is 16 residues. The ends were cut back, 5 bases at V and 0 bases at J, with 14 bases in the middle. The CDR3 DNA is TGTGCCAGCAGCCCAGACCCATTCCCTAGCAATCAGCCCCAGCATTTT. Translating gives CASSPDPFPSNQPQHF. The complete variable domain, with remaining parts taken from reference TRBV11-2 and TRBJ1-5, reads EAGVAQSPRYKIIEKRQSVAFWCNPISGHATLYWYQQILGQGPKLLIQFQNNGVVDDSQLPKDRFSAERLKGVDSTLKIQPAKLEDSAVYLCASSPDPFPSNQPQHFGDGTRLSIL.

This rearrangement joins TRBV28 to TRBJ1-4; TRBD1 agrees at 9 bases. Trimming cost V 5 bases and J 6 bases; bases outside gene matches: 7. Germline V gene sequence: CDR1 MDHEN, CDR2 SYDVKM. The length of the CDR3 is 15 residues. CDR3 in DNA: TGTGCCAGCAGTCCGGGGACAGGGCGGTATGAAAAACTGTTTTTT. Encoded protein: CASSPGTGRYEKLFF.

The V call is TRBV25-1, the J call TRBJ1-1; maybe TRBD1 (5 bases). Trimming shortened V by 6 bases and J by 0 bases, and 14 bases separated the two germline ends. The CDR3 totals 15 residues. The germline gives CDR1 MGHDK, CDR2 SYGVNS. The CDR3 nucleotides are TGTGCCAGCAGACCGGGGGAAGTCATGAACACTGAAGCTTTCTTT. This codes for CASRPGEVMNTEAFF.

This sequence joins TRBV4-2 and TRBJ1-5; no clear D gene. Germline assignment: CDR1 LGHNA and CDR2 YNFKEQ. The CDR3 is 16 residues long. Trimming took 0 bases from V and 3 from J, leaving 12 bases between them. The CDR3 spells CASSQEWTGNNQPQHF. CDR3 bases: TGTGCCAGCAGCCAAGAGTGGACGGGGAACAATCAGCCCCAGCATTTT.

The chain couples TRBV9 to TRBJ2-3; TRBD2 aligns across 7 bases. CDR1 and CDR2 from the germline V gene are SGDLS and YYNGEE. The J segment lost 4 bases and the V segment lost 1 base, leaving 6 bases of the junction unmatched. CDR3 length: 15 residues. The CDR3 sequence: CASSVSGTRADTQYF. CDR3 in DNA: TGTGCCAGCAGCGTAAGCGGGACGCGGGCAGATACGCAGTATTTT.

The V call is TRBV2, the J call TRBJ1-4; D gene ambiguous. The V end lost 3 bases, the J end lost 5 bases, and 13 bases lay between the germline ends. The CDR3 totals 15 residues. Germline-derived CDR1 and CDR2 are SNHLY and FYNNEI. CDR3 in amino acids: CASSERVSPNEKLFF. The CDR3 nucleotides are TGTGCCAGCAGTGAGAGGGTCTCTCCCAATGAAAAACTGTTTTTT.

J is TRBJ1-5 and V is TRBV7-6; D is unresolved. This CDR3 is built from 14 residues. Germline CDR1 SGHVS, CDR2 FNYEAQ. V was shortened by 5 bases and J by 1 base, with 9 bases between the two germline ends. The DNA for the CDR3 is TGTGCCAGCAGCCCGGGAGGGAGCAATCAGCCCCAGCATTTT. Its protein is CASSPGGSNQPQHF.